A selection of T cell receptor beta chains follows, all from one sample in a study of shared clonotypes between healthy human individuals. Here immunoSEQ multiplex PCR was the method, and the copy in TCRdb shows in-frame clones only, minus some. This sample has about 2.4 million clones, with 85% to 95% found just once. The source material was naive CD4+ T cells sorted from blood. All receptors derive from a man aged 18 to 35 in good health. CDR3s include the opening cysteine and the closing phenylalanine or tryptophan.

v_call | cdr3_aa
TRBV7-2 | CASSPVAGGASGELFF
TRBV5-1 | CASSLVGQGAKGGELFF
TRBV18 | CASSPATGLMNTEAFF
TRBV7-2 | CASSLTTGIVTEAFF
TRBV18 | CASSPIVSYEQYF
TRBV7-2 | CASSPDGANYGYTF
TRBV6-5 | CASSYSPQGTEAFF
TRBV19 | CASSIPLGGDTGELFF
TRBV4-1 | CASSQDWFGETQYF
TRBV6-6 | CASSYPGRASYEQYF
TRBV18 | CASSHTAGGRTDTQYF
TRBV6-1 | CASMGGAADTQYF
TRBV2 | CASSDLLGGAGEAFF
TRBV10-3 | CAISERKGQGTGELFF
TRBV7-9 | CASSPQGGNTEAFF
TRBV6-1 | CASSERGKIAGGRGTQYF
TRBV7-6 | CASSRDGTSGRAGYEQYF
TRBV5-1 | CASSLGQLTEAFF
TRBV11-2 | CASSPQGVETQYF
TRBV20-1 | CSARARTEQYF
TRBV30 | CAWSAGGYEQYF
TRBV4-1 | CASSQLPRGAGNTIYF
TRBV4-2 | CASSELAGYEQYF
TRBV5-5 | CASSLGGLGANVLTF
TRBV5-1 | CASSLDVQGQGANVLTF
TRBV10-3 | CASGLGDTQYF
TRBV28 | CASSSTGRGSETQYF
TRBV18 | CASSATSSYNSPLHF
TRBV5-4 | CASSYIVGGGYNSPLHF
TRBV5-1 | CASSLGLGDGVEQFF
TRBV27 | CASSSPPGQGGLEAFF